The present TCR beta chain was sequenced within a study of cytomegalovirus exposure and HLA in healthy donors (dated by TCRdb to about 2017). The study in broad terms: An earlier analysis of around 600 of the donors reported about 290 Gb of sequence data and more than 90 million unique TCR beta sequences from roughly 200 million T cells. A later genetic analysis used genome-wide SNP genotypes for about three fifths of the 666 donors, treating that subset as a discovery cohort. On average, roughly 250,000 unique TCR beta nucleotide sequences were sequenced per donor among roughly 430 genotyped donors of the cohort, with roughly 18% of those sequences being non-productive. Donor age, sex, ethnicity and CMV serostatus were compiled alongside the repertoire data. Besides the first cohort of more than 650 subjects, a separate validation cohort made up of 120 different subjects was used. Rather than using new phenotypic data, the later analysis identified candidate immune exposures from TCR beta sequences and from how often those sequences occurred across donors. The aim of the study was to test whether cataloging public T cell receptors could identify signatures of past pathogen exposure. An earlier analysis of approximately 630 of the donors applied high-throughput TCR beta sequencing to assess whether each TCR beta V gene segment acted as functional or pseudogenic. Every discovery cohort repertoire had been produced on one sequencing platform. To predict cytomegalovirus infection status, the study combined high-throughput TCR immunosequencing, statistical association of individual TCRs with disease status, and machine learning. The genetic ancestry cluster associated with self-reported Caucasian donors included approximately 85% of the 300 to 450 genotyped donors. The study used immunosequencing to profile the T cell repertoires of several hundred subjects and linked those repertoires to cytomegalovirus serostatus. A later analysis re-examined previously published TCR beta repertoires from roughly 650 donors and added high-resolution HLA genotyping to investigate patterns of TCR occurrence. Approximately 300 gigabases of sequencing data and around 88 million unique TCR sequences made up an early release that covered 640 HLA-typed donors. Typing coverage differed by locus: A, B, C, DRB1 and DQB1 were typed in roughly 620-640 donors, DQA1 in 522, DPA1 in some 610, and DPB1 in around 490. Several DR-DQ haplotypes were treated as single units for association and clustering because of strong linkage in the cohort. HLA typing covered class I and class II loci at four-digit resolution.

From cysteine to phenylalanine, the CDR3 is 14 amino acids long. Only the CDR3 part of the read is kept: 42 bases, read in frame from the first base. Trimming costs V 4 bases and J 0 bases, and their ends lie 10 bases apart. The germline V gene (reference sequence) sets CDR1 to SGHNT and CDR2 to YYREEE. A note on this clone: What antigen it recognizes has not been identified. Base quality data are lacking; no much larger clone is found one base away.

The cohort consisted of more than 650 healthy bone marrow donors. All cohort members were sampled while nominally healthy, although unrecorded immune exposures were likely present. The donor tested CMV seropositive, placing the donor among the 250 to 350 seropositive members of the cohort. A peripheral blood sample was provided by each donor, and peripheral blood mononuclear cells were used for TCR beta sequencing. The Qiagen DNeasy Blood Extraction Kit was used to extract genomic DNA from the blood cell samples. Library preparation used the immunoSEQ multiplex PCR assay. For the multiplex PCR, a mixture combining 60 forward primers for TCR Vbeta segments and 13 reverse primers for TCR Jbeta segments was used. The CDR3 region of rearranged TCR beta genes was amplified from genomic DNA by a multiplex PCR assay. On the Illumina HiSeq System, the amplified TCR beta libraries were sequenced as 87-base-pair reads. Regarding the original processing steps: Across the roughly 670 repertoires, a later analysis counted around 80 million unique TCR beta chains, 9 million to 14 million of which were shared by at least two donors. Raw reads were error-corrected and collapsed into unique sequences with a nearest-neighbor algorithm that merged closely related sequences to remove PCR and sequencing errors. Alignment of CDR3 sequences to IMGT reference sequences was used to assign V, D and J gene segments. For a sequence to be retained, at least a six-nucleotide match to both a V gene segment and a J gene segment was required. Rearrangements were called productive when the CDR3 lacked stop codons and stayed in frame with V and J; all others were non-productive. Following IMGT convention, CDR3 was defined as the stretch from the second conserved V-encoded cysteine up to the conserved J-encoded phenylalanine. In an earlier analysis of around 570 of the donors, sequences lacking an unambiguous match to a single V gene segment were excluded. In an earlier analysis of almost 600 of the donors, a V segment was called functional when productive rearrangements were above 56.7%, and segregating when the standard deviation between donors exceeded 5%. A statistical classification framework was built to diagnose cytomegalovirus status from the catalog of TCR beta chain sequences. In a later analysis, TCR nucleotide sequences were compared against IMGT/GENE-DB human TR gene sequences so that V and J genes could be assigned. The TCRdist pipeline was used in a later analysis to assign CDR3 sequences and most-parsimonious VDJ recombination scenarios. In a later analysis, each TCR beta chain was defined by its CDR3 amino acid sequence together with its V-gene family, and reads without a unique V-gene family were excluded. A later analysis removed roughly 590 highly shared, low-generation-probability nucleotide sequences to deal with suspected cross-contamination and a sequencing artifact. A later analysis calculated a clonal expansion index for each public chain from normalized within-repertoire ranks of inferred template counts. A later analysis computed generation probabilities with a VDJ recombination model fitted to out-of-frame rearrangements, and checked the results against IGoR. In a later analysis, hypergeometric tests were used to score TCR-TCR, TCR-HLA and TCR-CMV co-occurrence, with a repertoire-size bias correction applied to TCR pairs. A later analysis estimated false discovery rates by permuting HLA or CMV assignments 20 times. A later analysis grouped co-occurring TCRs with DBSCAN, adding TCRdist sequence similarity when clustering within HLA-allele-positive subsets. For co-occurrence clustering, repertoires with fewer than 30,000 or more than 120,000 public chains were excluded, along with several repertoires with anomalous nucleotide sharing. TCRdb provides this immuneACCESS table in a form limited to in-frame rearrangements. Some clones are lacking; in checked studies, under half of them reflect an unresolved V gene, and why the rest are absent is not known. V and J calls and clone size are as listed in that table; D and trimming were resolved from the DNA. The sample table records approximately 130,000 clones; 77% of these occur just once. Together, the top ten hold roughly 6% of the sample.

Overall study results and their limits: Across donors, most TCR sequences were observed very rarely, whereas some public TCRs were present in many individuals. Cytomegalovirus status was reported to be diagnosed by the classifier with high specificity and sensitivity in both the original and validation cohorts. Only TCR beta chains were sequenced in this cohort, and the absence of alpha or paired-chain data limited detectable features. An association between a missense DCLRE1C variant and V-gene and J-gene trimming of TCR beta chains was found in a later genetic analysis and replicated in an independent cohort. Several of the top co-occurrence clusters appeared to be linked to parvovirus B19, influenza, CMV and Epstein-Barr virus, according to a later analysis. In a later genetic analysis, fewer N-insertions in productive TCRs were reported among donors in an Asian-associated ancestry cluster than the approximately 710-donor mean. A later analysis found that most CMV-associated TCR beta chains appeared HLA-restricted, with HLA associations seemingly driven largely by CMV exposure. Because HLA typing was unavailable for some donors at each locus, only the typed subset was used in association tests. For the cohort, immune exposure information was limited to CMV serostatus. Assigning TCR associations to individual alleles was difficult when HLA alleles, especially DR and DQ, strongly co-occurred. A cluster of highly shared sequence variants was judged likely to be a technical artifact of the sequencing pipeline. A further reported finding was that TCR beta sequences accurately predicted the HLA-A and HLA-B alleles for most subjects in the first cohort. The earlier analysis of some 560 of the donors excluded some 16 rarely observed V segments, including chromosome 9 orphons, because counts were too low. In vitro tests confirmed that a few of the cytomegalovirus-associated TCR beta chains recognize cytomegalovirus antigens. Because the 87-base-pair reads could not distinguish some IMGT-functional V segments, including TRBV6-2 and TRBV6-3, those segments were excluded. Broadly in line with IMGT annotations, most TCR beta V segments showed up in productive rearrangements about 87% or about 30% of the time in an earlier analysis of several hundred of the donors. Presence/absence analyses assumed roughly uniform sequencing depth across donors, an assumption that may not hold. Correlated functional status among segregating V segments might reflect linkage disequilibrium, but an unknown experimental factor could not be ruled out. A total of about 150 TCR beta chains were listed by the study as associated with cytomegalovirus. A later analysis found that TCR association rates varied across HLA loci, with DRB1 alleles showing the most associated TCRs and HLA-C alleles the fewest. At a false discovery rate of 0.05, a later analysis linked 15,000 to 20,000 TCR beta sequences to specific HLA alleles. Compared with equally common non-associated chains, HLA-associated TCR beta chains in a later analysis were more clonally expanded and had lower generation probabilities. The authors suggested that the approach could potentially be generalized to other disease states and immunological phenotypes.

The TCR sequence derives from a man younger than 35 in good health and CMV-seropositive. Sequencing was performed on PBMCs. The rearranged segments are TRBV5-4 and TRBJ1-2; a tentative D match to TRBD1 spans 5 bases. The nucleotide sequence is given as TGTGCCAGCAGCACCAGGGATTCTAACTATGGCTACACCTTC. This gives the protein CASSTRDSNYGYTF.